Following are 27 T cell receptor beta chains from one sample sequenced in a study of CD8 T cells in Susac syndrome. Random hexamers served to reverse transcribe roughly 0.45 to 1 ug RNA. MiXCR, run by TCRdb on the immunoSEQ multiplex PCR reads, gives a single entry per CDR3 protein. The sample has about 240,000 distinct CDR3 sequences; 90% to 96% are singletons. The material sequenced was CD4+ T cells from PBMCs. The receptors shown here come from a human donor with Susac syndrome.

The V gene is TRBV7-9, the J gene TRBJ1-4; D is possibly TRBD1 (5 bases). Germline lookup yields CDR1 SEHNR and CDR2 FQNEAQ (reference sequence). V was pared by 1 base and J by 7 bases, with 19 bases between. CDR3 length: 17 residues. The CDR3 loop is CASSLVRRTGGGEKLFF. For the CDR3, the DNA is TGTGCCAGCAGCTTAGTTCGGAGAACAGGTGGTGGTGAAAAACTGTTTTTT.

The rearrangement links TRBV5-1 to TRBJ2-5; maybe TRBD2 (8 bases). The CDR3 is made up of 17 amino acids. The V end was cut by 0 bases, the J end by 5 bases, with 20 bases between. Germline V gene data show CDR1 as SGHRS and CDR2 as YFSETQ. CDR3 protein: CASSLAVGLGGWETQYF. CDR3 bases: TGCGCCAGCAGCTTGGCCGTGGGACTAGGGGGCTGGGAGACCCAGTACTTC.

The chain is built from TRBV16 and TRBJ2-7; D possibly matches TRBD1 or TRBD2 (5 bases each). The CDR3 sequence is 17 residues long. CDR1 and CDR2 (germline): KGHSY, FQNENV. V shed 5 bases and J shed 2 bases, with 22 bases lying between them. CDR3 in amino acids: CASSFSTGRKKPYEQYF. Here the CDR3 DNA reads TGTGCCAGCAGCTTCTCGACGGGGCGCAAAAAACCCTACGAGCAGTACTTC.

J is TRBJ2-5 and V is TRBV9, with D possibly TRBD2 on 5 matching bases. The length of the CDR3 is 17 residues. V lost 5 bases and J 3 bases, leaving 23 bases between the germline ends. Per germline, CDR1 SGDLS and CDR2 YYNGEE. CDR3 bases: TGTGCCAGCAGTCACAACTTGGACCGTCAGAGGGAAGAGACCCAGTACTTC. Translation gives CASSHNLDRQREETQYF.

The chain has TRBV6-2 or TRBV6-3 and TRBJ2-5, with TRBD2 identical over 7 bases. The germline CDR1 and CDR2 sequences are MNHEY and SVGEGT. This CDR3 region has 15 residues. The J segment lost 2 bases and the V segment lost 4 bases, leaving 7 bases of the junction unmatched. This chain's CDR3 is CASSSRDYIQETQYF. The CDR3 DNA reads TGTGCCAGCAGTTCCCGGGACTACATACAAGAGACCCAGTACTTC.

The rearrangement links TRBV9 to TRBJ1-2; D call uncertain. Germline V gene sequence: CDR1 SGDLS, CDR2 YYNGEE. Trimming shortened V by 0 bases and J by 6 bases, and 12 bases separated the two germline ends. CDR3 length equals 14 residues. The CDR3 sequence: CASSVAGSIDGYTF. As DNA, the CDR3 is TGTGCCAGCAGCGTAGCCGGGAGTATAGATGGCTACACCTTC.

This clonotype was found once. The rearrangement joins TRBV12-3 or TRBV12-4 to TRBJ2-1; 9 positions agree with TRBD1. This CDR3 has 15 residues. V shed 2 bases, J shed 10 bases, and the junction held 9 bases outside the gene matches. The CDR3 region is CASSLTGTGRGEQFF. CDR3 bases: TGTGCCAGCAGTTTAACCGGGACAGGGCGAGGGGAGCAGTTCTTC.

This sequence joins TRBV19 and TRBJ1-1; D possibly corresponds to TRBD1 (5 bases). There are 14 residues in the CDR3. The germline V and J ends were trimmed by 7 bases and 5 bases, with 17 bases remaining between them. Germline V gene sequence: CDR1 LNHDA, CDR2 SQIVND (reference sequence). The CDR3 sequence is CASTVDKERTEAFF. The CDR3 DNA reads as TGTGCCAGTACCGTGGACAAGGAAAGGACTGAAGCTTTCTTT.

The chain recombines TRBV30 with TRBJ2-1; D remains ambiguous. The CDR3 is made up of 12 amino acids. The germline V gene encodes CDR1 GTSNPN and CDR2 SVGIG (reference sequence). The V end lost 5 bases, the J end lost 6 bases, and 11 bases lay between the germline ends. In nucleotides, the CDR3 is TGTGCCTGGTCGTCGAGTCGCAATGAGCAGTTCTTC. As protein: CAWSSSRNEQFF.

The V call is TRBV4-2, the J call TRBJ1-2; TRBD1 might be the D (5 bases). Germline values: CDR1 LGHNA, CDR2 YNFKEQ. This CDR3 region has 14 residues. Trimming removed 0 bases from V and 6 bases from J, with 11 bases in between. The CDR3 spells CASSQDDRVNGYTF. In DNA form, the CDR3 reads TGTGCCAGCAGCCAAGATGACAGAGTTAATGGCTACACCTTC.

V is TRBV30 and J is TRBJ2-3, with a weak D call TRBD2 (6 bases). Germline V CDR1 and CDR2: GTSNPN, SVGIG (reference sequence). Trimming stripped 3 bases from V and 0 bases from J, with 19 bases between. The CDR3 contains 17 residues. CDR3 region: CAWRRVIGGTSTDTQYF. The DNA of the CDR3 is TGTGCCTGGAGGAGGGTTATCGGCGGGACTAGCACAGATACGCAGTATTTT.

V and J are TRBV2 and TRBJ2-7; no firm D call. Germline V gives CDR1 SNHLY, CDR2 FYNNEI. V was trimmed by 4 bases and J by 6 bases, leaving 19 bases between them. CDR3 length: 15 residues. CDR3 nucleotides: TGTGCCAGCAGTGTAGCTAGGGTGGGTAAAGGCGAGCAGTACTTC. It specifies CASSVARVGKGEQYF.

V usage is TRBV4-1 and J usage is TRBJ2-5, with 8 bases matching TRBD2. The V and J ends lost 4 bases and 0 bases, in that order; junction bases with no gene match: 4. Per germline, CDR1 MGHRA and CDR2 YSYEKL. The CDR3 has 15 residues. CDR3 bases: TGCGCCAGCAGCCTCAGAGCGGGGGACCAAGAGACCCAGTACTTC. Translated, it gives CASSLRAGDQETQYF.

In DNA form, the CDR3 reads TGTGCCAGCAGCTTCACAGGGATTGGGTCTGGGGCCAACGTCCTGACTTTC. Its protein is CASSFTGIGSGANVLTF. This rearrangement joins TRBV7-3 to TRBJ2-6, with D perhaps matching TRBD1 (6 bases). This CDR3 is built from 17 residues. The germline gives CDR1 SGHTA, CDR2 FQGTGA. The germline V and J ends were trimmed by 3 bases and 1 base, with 13 bases remaining between them.

This chain links TRBV3-1 with TRBJ2-5; 11 bases fit TRBD2. The CDR3 contains 15 residues. The trim removed 1 base at V and 14 bases at J, leaving 12 bases unmatched. The V gene's germline CDR1 is LGHDT and CDR2 YNNKEL (reference sequence). The CDR3 region is CASSQGVETSGTDYF. The CDR3 coding sequence is TGTGCCAGCAGCCAAGGGGTCGAGACTAGCGGGACGGATTACTTC.

The genes are TRBV28 and TRBJ2-4; TRBD2 matches at 11 bases. CDR1 and CDR2 (germline): MDHEN, SYDVKM. V lost 6 bases to trimming and J lost 7 bases; unmatched junction nucleotides: 5. The CDR3 consists of 14 residues. CDR3 nucleotide sequence: TGTGCCAGCAGGACTAGCGGGAATGTTAACATTCAGTACTTC. This encodes CASRTSGNVNIQYF.

About this clonotype: One end of the junction is discordant with germline, which a read error may explain. The V call is TRBV12-3 or TRBV12-4, the J call TRBJ2-2; no reliable D call. The CDR3 is made up of 12 amino acids. CDR3 DNA: TGTGCCAGCAGTTTAAGTTTAGCCTCCCATAGCTTT. Protein product: CASSLSLASHSF.

V is TRBV12-3 or TRBV12-4 and J is TRBJ1-5; weak D call: TRBD1 (5 bases). With 1 base removed from V and 0 bases from J, the gap between germline ends came to 10 bases. The CDR3 extends over 16 amino acids. CDR3 DNA sequence: TGTGCCAGCAGTTTAGTTGGGGGGACTAGCAATCAGCCCCAGCATTTT. As protein: CASSLVGGTSNQPQHF.

The rearrangement links TRBV27 to TRBJ1-5; tentatively, D is TRBD1 (5 bases). Germline V gene data show CDR1 as MNHEY and CDR2 as SMNVEV (reference sequence). The V end lost 6 bases, the J end lost 3 bases, and 21 bases lay between the germline ends. The CDR3 contains 17 residues. In nucleotides, the CDR3 is TGTGCCAGCAGCCTTATCCGGGACTCTGGTATCAATCAGCCCCAGCATTTT. Its translation is CASSLIRDSGINQPQHF.

The rearrangement joins TRBV10-1 to TRBJ2-3; D unresolved. V was shortened by 3 bases and J by 2 bases, with 9 bases between the two germline ends. From germline, CDR1 is WNHNN and CDR2 SYGVQD (reference sequence). The CDR3 is 14 amino acids. This CDR3 reads CASSETTHTDTQYF. For the CDR3, the DNA is TGCGCCAGCAGTGAAACGACGCACACAGATACGCAGTATTTT.

The chain joins TRBV29-1 to TRBJ2-4, with 7 nucleotides matching TRBD1. The germline V gene has CDR1 SQVTM and CDR2 ANQGSEA. With 0 bases clipped from V and 8 bases from J, the junction kept 7 bases outside the gene matches. CDR3 length equals 14 residues. The CDR3: CSVEDSPQGYIQYF. CDR3 bases: TGCAGCGTTGAAGATTCACCACAGGGGTACATTCAGTACTTC.

The CDR3 DNA reads as TGTGCCAGCAGCCCCAGGAGGCCCACGCACGATGAGCAGTTCTTC. Its translation is CASSPRRPTHDEQFF. The chain is built from TRBV7-6 and TRBJ2-1, with D tentatively TRBD2 (5 bases). CDR1 and CDR2 from the germline V gene are SGHVS and FNYEAQ. The CDR3 covers 15 residues. Trimming pared 5 bases from V and 8 bases from J, leaving 19 bases between.

This clonotype was recorded only once. CDR3 loop: CASSQPLGTYNEQFF. The CDR3 region has the DNA TGTGCCAGCAGCCAACCCCTCGGGACCTACAATGAGCAGTTCTTC. This chain joins TRBV14 and TRBJ2-1, with a possible D match to TRBD2 (5 bases). Germline V gene sequence: CDR1 SGHDN, CDR2 FVKESK. V was cut by 2 bases and J by 2 bases, with 10 bases left in between. The CDR3 has 15 residues.

The chain is built from TRBV29-1 and TRBJ2-5; perhaps TRBD2 as D (7 bases). With 2 bases removed from V and 5 bases from J, the gap between germline ends came to 15 bases. The CDR3 has 14 residues. CDR1 SQVTM and CDR2 ANQGSEA come from the germline V gene. This CDR3 reads CSVERGRVGETQYF. In nucleotides, the CDR3 is TGCAGCGTTGAAAGGGGGAGGGTAGGGGAGACCCAGTACTTC.

The rearrangement uses TRBV20-1 and TRBJ1-2; D is possibly TRBD1 (5 bases). Per the germline V gene, CDR1 is DFQATT and CDR2 is SNEGSKA (reference sequence). Deletions cut 2 bases from V and 6 bases from J, with 13 bases between. This CDR3 region has 13 residues. The CDR3: CSARRGTGDGYTF. CDR3 sequence (DNA): TGCAGTGCTAGACGTGGGACGGGAGATGGCTACACCTTC.

This chain uses TRBV15 with TRBJ1-1; D might be TRBD1 (5 bases). The CDR3 length is 14 residues. CDR1 is LNHNV and CDR2 is YYDKDF in the germline V gene (reference sequence). The V end was cut by 2 bases, the J end by 4 bases, with 11 bases between. This CDR3 reads CATSRPAGGTEAFF. In nucleotides, the CDR3 is TGTGCCACCAGCAGACCCGCGGGGGGCACTGAAGCTTTCTTT. Using reference TRBV15 and TRBJ1-1 for the parts outside the CDR3, the full variable domain is DAMVIQNPRYQVTQFGKPVTLSCSQTLNHNVMYWYQQKSSQAPKLLFHYYDKDFNNEADTPDNFQSRRPNTSFCFLDIRSPGLGDTAMYLCATSRPAGGTEAFFGQGTRLTVV.

The chain joins TRBV14 to TRBJ2-1, with TRBD2 matching over 7 bases. Trimming removed 1 base from V and 12 bases from J; junction bases left unmatched: 9. The CDR3 consists of 14 residues. CDR1 and CDR2 (germline): SGHDN, FVKESK. Written as DNA, the CDR3 is TGTGCCAGCAGCCAAGCTGGGGCGGGAGACCGGCAGTTCTTC. Encoded protein: CASSQAGAGDRQFF.